This TCR beta chain came from a study of T cells in Graves' hyperthyroidism and ophthalmopathy. General study results and limits: In simple terms, a model built on 13 V-J features told ophthalmopathy apart from stable hyperthyroidism. Blood also showed most of the thyroid clonotypes that were expanded above 0.001.

The germline V gene encodes CDR1 SGHTA and CDR2 FQGNSA. The CDR3 length is 16 residues. Trimming stripped 4 bases from V and 8 bases from J, with 20 bases between. What was amplified from RNA transcripts were TCR beta CDR3 regions. TCR CDR3 regions were first amplified by RT-PCR with HTBI primers. MiXCR, run by TCRdb on the multiplex PCR reads, gives a single entry per CDR3 protein. The sample carries hundreds of thousands of distinct CDR3 sequences, about 45% recorded once. This clonotype was counted between two and nine times. Antigen: not known. This clonotype was obtained from a woman aged 18-29 years with Graves' hyperthyroidism. Sequenced material: peripheral blood or thyroid tissue (not recorded which). V and J are TRBV7-2 and TRBJ1-4; perhaps TRBD1 as D (6 bases). The CDR3 region is CASSYPQQGSREKLFF. The CDR3 nucleotides read TGTGCCAGCAGCTACCCTCAACAGGGTTCGCGGGAAAAACTGTTTTTT.